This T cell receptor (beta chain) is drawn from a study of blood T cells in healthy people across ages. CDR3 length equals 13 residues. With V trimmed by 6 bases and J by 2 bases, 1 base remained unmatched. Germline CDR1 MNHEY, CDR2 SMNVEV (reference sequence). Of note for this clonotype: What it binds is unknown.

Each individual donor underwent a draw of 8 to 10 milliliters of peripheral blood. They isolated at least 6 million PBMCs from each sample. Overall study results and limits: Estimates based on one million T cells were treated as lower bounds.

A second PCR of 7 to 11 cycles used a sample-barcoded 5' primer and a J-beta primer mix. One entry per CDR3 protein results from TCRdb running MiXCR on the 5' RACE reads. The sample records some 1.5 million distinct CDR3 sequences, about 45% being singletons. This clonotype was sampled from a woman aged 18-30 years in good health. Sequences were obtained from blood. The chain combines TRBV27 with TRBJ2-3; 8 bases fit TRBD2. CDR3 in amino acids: CASRLAATDTQYF. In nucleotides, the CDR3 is TGTGCCAGCAGACTAGCGGCCACAGATACGCAGTATTTT.